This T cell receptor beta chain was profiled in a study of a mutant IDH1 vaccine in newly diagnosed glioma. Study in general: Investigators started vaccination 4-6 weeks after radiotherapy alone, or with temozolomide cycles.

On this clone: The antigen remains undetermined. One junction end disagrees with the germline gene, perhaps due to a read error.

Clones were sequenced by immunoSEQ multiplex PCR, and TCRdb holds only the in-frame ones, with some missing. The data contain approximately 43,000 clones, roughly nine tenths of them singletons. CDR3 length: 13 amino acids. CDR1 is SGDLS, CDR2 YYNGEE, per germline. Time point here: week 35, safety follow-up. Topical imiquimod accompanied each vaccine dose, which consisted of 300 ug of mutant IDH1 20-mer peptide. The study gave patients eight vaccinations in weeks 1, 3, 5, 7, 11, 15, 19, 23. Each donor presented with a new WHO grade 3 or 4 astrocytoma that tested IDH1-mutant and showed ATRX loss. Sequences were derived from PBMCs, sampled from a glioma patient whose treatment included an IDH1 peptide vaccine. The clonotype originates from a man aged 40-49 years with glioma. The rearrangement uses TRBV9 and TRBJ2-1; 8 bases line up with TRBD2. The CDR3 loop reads CASSGTNHNEQFF. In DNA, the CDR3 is TGTGCCAGTAGCGGGACTAATCACAATGAGCAGTTCTTC.